This T cell receptor beta chain was recovered during a study of shared clonotypes between healthy human individuals (dated by TCRdb to the early 2020s). Describing the broader study: The cohort included three men and a couple of women between 18 and 49 years of age. For each donor, CD4 naive and CD4 memory were each run on three plates, CD8 naive on two plates, and CD8 memory on one plate. Between about 0.85 and 10 billion PBMCs per donor were obtained by leukapheresis. Different laboratories and diverse techniques were used to prepare libraries and sequence TCR repertoires, to increase sequencing depth and limit assay-specific biases. The study deeply sequenced blood TCR repertoires of about five healthy adults to estimate repertoire size and the extent of clonotype sharing between individuals.

Using the deep immunoSEQ assay, TCR CDR3 regions were amplified from genomic DNA by multiplex PCR. For each cell subset, the extracted genomic DNA was distributed evenly across all wells of several immunoSEQ 96-well plates, and each plate served as one replicate. For sorted subsets, each replicate PCR was loaded with approximately 190 ng genomic DNA, equivalent to roughly 30,000 T cell genomes. Purified libraries were quantified with a Qubit 3.0 fluorometer, sized on a Bioanalyzer 2100, and re-quantified with the KAPA Library Quantification kit. Every immunoSEQ 96-well plate was sequenced on a dedicated single-read 150-cycle Illumina NextSeq 550 flow cell. Per the original workflow: Because the immunoSEQ output included only junctional sequences and no quality scores, the filtering could not be the same as the filtering used for full-length reads. Sequences were annotated with PyIR, a Python wrapper for IgBLAST v1.9, and V/J genes and CDR3 were assigned using IMGT germline references. Reads were removed for weak V/J assignments (E-value above 1e-6), missing CDR3, stop codons, out-of-frame junctions, or ambiguous translated residues. V3J clonotypes were defined by identical inferred V gene, J gene, and CDR3 amino acid sequence. The percentage overlap between two repertoires was calculated by dividing the number of shared unique clonotypes by the size of the smaller repertoire. Richness of each repertoire was evaluated using RTK rarefaction, the Chao1 estimator, and Recon v2.1 estimates of unobserved clonotypes. Generation probabilities were computed with OLGA for all TCRbeta clonotypes obtained by the gDNA method from several donors. Entries here come from immuneACCESS through TCRdb and include only in-frame sequences with V and J called. Some clones fail to appear in such tables; in the studies checked, an unresolved V gene covers under half of the shortfall, and the cause of the remainder is unknown. V, J and clone size derive from that table, while D and trimming were established from the DNA sequence. This sample lists about 340,000 clones; roughly 80% were detected once. The top ten constitute less than 11% of the sample.

Broader findings and caveats from the paper: Compared with non-shared clonotypes, the clonotypes found in all four sorted-subset donors had higher generation probabilities. Even with the large sequencing depth, rarefaction of the sorted-subset datasets indicated that sequencing was incomplete. Larger estimated clonotype richness was generally found for naive subsets than for memory subsets. Based on pairwise subsampling, the degree of clonotype sharing among donors was expected to be affected by sequencing depth. The small number of donors limited the genetic and exposure-history diversity represented. When several donors were compared, the shared fraction of clonotypes was roughly 4.8% for naive CD4, over 3% for naive CD8, 2.3% for memory CD4, and under 0.5% for memory CD8. Sampling was restricted to blood, and TCR repertoires in tissue are likely to differ from TCR repertoires in blood.

The donors were healthy, HIV-negative adults who had no recently reported acute infections or vaccinations. Every donor was a Caucasian adult residing in Nashville, Tennessee, USA. CD4+ T cells were enriched through magnetic negative selection, after which naive cells were positively selected on CD45RA and the remaining negative fraction served as the memory subset. Blood was obtained by leukapheresis, after which PBMCs were separated by Ficoll-Histopaque density gradient centrifugation and cryopreserved in liquid nitrogen vapor phase. Analytical flow cytometry was used to check the purity and quantity of every magnetically sorted T cell population. Genomic DNA was isolated from every sorted fraction and measured by UV absorbance on a Nanodrop 2000c. The table lists this clone with a few counts. Its antigen remains undetermined. Within one base of it there is no much larger clone, and no base qualities were kept.

V is trimmed back by 4 bases and J by 2 bases, and the junction contains 8 bases that no gene match accounts for. The germline V gene encodes CDR1 LNHDA and CDR2 SQIVND (reference sequence). The CDR3 spans 17 residues, from the cysteine through the phenylalanine. The only DNA kept is the CDR3, 51 bases in frame from the first base. This receptor was identified in a man aged 25 to 40 in good health. Sequenced input: memory CD4+ T cells sorted from blood. The label giving this sample's cell subset or site can be read as: CD45RA-negative fraction. The sequence is built from TRBV19 and TRBJ2-1; 10 of the junction bases match TRBD2. The CDR3 reads CASSSQATSGPYNEQFF. The nucleotide sequence reads as follows: TGTGCCAGTAGTAGTCAGGCGACTAGCGGGCCCTACAATGAGCAGTTCTTC. Beyond the CDR3, the reference TRBV19 and TRBJ2-1 genes provide the residues; the full variable domain reads: DGGITQSPKYLFRKEGQNVTLSCEQNLNHDAMYWYRQDPGQGLRLIYYSQIVNDFQKGDIAEGYSVSREKKESFPLTVTSAQKNPTAFYLCASSSQATSGPYNEQFFGPGTRLTVL.